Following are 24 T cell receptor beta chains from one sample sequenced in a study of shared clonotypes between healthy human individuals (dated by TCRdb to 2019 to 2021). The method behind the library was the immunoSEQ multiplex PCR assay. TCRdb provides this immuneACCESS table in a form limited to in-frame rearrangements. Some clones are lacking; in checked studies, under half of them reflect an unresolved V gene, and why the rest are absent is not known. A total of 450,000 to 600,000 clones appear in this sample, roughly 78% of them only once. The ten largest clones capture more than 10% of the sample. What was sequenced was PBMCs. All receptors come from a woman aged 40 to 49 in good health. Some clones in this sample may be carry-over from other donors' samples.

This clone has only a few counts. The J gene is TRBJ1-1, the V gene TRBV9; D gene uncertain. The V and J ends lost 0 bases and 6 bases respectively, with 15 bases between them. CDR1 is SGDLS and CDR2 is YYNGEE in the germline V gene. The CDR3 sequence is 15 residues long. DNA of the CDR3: TGTGCCAGCAGCGTAGCATCGTTTTTTGGCTCTGAAGCTTTCTTT. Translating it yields CASSVASFFGSEAFF.

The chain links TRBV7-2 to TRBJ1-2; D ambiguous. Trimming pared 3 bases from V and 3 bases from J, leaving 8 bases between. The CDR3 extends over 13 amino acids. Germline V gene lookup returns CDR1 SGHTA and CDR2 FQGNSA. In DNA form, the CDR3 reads TGTGCCAGCAGCTTCCGGACTTACTATGGCTACACCTTC. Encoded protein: CASSFRTYYGYTF.

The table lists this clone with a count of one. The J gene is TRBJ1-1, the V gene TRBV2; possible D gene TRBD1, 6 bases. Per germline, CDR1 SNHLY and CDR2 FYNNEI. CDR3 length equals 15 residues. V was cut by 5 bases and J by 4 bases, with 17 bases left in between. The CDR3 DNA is TGTGCCAGCAGTCGGGAGGGGGGTGAAGGCACTGAAGCTTTCTTT. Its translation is CASSREGGEGTEAFF.

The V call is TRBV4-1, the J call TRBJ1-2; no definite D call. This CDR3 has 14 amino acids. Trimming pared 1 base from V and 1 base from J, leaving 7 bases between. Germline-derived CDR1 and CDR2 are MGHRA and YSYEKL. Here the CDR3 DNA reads TGCGCCAGCAGCCAAGTTGCAGTTAACTATGGCTACACCTTC. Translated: CASSQVAVNYGYTF.

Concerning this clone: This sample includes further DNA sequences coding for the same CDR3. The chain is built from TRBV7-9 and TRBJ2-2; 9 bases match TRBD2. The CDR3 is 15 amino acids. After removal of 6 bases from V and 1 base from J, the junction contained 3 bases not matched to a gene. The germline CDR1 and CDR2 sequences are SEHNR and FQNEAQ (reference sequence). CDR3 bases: TGTGCCAGCAGTAGGACTAGCGAGAACACCGGGGAGCTGTTTTTT. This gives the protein CASSRTSENTGELFF.

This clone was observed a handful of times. CDR3 nucleotide sequence: TGTGCCATCAGTGGACTGACTAACACCGGGGAGCTGTTTTTT. Its protein is CAISGLTNTGELFF. This chain connects TRBV10-3 to TRBJ2-2, with D unresolved. The CDR3 is 14 amino acids. V gave up 4 bases and J gave up 2 bases, with 8 bases separating them. The germline V gene encodes CDR1 ENHRY and CDR2 SYGVKD.

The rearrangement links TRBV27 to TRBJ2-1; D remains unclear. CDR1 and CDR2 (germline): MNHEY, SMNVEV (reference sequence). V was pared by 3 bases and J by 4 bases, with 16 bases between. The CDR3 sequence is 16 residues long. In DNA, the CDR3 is TGTGCCAGCAGTTTCGTCAGAAGTTTCCTTTACAATGAGCAGTTCTTC. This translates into CASSFVRSFLYNEQFF.

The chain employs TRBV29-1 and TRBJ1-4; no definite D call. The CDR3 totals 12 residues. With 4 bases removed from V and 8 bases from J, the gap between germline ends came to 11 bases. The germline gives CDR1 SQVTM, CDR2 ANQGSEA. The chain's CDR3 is CSVGHDSEKLFF. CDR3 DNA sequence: TGCAGCGTTGGGCATGACTCGGAAAAACTGTTTTTT.

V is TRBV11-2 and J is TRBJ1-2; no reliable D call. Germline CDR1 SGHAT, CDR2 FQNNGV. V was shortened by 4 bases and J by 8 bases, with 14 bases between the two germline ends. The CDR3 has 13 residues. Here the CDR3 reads CASSSRPIRGYTF. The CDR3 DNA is TGTGCCAGCAGCTCGAGACCCATAAGGGGCTACACCTTC.

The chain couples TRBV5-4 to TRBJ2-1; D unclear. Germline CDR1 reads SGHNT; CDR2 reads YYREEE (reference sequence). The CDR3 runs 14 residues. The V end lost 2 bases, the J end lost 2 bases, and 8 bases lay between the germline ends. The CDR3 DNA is TGTGCCAGCAGCTTAACCGCGGCCTACAATGAGCAGTTCTTC. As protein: CASSLTAAYNEQFF.

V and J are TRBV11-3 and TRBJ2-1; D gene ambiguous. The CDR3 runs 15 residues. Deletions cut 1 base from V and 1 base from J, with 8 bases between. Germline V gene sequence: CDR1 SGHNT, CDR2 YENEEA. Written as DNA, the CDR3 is TGTGCCAGCAGCTTAGTTGGAGATTCCTACAATGAGCAGTTCTTC. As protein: CASSLVGDSYNEQFF.

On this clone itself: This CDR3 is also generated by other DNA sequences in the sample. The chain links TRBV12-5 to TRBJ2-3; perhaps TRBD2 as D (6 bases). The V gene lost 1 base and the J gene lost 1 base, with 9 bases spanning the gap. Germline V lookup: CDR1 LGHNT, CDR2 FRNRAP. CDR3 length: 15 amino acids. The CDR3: CASGLEAGRTDTQYF. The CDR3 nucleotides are TGTGCTAGTGGTTTGGAAGCGGGCCGCACAGATACGCAGTATTTT.

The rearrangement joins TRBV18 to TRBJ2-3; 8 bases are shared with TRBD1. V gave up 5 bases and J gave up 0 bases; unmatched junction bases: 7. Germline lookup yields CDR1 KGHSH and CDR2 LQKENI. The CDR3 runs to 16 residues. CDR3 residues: CASSIGTGDSTDTQYF. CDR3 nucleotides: TGTGCCAGCTCAATCGGGACAGGAGATAGCACAGATACGCAGTATTTT.

The CDR3 DNA sequence: TGTGCCAGCAGTAGAGAGGTCTACGAGCAGTACTTC. The encoded protein is CASSREVYEQYF. This sequence joins TRBV25-1 and TRBJ2-7; D gene unclear. V was shortened by 5 bases and J by 3 bases, with 8 bases between the two germline ends. Germline-derived CDR1 and CDR2 are MGHDK and SYGVNS. The CDR3 runs to 12 residues.

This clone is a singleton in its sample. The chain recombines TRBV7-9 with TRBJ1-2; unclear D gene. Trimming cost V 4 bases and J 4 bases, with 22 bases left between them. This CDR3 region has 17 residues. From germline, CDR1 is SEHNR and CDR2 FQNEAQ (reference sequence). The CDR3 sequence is CASSSASPRPGLYGYTF. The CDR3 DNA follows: TGTGCCAGCAGCTCCGCTAGCCCGCGACCGGGCCTCTATGGCTACACCTTC.

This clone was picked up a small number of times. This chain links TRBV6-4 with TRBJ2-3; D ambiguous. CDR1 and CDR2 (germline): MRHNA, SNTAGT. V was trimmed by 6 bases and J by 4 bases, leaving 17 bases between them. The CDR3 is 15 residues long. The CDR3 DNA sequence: TGTGCCAGCAGCAGTGAGGCTGGCGGCCCAGATACGCAGTATTTT. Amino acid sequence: CASSSEAGGPDTQYF.

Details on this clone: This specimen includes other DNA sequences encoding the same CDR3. CDR3 nucleotides: TGTGCCAGCAGCCTCGATCGAGAGACCCAGTACTTC. It yields the protein CASSLDRETQYF. The V and J genes are TRBV11-1 and TRBJ2-5; D remains unclear. V lost 5 bases and J 4 bases, leaving 8 bases between the germline ends. Germline loops: CDR1 SGHAT, CDR2 FQDESV (reference sequence). This CDR3 spans 12 amino acids.

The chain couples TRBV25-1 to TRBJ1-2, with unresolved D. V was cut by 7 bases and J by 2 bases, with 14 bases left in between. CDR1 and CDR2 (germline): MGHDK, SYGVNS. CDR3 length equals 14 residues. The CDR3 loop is CASNDGIFNYGYTF. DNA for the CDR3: TGTGCCAGCAATGACGGGATATTCAACTATGGCTACACCTTC.

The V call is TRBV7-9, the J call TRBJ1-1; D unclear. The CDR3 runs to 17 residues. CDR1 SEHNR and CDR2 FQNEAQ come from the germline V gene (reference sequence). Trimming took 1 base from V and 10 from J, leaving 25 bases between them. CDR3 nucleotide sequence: TGTGCCAGCAGCTTAGGGCGCCCATCTGGGCGGACGGGCGGAGCTTTCTTT. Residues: CASSLGRPSGRTGGAFF.

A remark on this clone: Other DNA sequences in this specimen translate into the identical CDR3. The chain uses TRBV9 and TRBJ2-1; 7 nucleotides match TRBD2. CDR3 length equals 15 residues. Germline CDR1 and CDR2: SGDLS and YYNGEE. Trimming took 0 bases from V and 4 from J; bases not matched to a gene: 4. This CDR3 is CASSVVASGYNEQFF. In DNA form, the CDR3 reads TGTGCCAGCAGCGTAGTGGCTAGCGGATACAATGAGCAGTTCTTC. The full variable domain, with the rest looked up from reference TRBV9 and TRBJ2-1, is DSGVTQTPKHLITATGQRVTLRCSPRSGDLSVYWYQQSLDQGLQFLIQYYNGEERAKGNILERFSAQQFPDLHSELNLSSLELGDSALYFCASSVVASGYNEQFFGPGTRLTVL.

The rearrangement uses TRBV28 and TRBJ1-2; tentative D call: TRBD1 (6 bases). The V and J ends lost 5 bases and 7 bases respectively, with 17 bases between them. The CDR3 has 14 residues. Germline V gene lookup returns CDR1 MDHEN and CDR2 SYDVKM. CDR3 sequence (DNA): TGTGCCAGCAGTATCAACGGGACACCTTTTGGCTACACCTTC. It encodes CASSINGTPFGYTF.

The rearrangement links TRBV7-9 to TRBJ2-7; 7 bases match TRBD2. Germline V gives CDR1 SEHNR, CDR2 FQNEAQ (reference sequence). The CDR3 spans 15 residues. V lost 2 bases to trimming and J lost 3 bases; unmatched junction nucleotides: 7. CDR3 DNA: TGTGCCAGCAGCTTATTGGAGACTAGCAGCTACGAGCAGTACTTC. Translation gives CASSLLETSSYEQYF.

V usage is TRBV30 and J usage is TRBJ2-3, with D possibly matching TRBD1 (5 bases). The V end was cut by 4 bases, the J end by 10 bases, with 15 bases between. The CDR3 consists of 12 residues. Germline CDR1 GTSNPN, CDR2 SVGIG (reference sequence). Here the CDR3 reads CAWTPGGAPQYF. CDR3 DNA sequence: TGTGCCTGGACCCCGGGTGGGGCCCCGCAGTATTTT.

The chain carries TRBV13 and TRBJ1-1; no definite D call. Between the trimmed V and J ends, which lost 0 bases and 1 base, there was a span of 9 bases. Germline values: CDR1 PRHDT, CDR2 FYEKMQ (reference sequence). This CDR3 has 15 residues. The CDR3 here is CASSLGVLQNTEAFF. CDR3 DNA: TGTGCCAGCAGCTTAGGCGTTCTCCAGAACACTGAAGCTTTCTTT.